A single sample is the source of the 15 T cell receptor beta chains below, sequenced in a study of CD8 T cells in ankylosing spondylitis. TCRdb redid the calling of the 5' RACE reads with MiXCR, one entry per CDR3 protein. The sample has 80,000 to 90,000 distinct CDR3 sequences; around 25% are singletons. Sequencing was done on a sample of blood, either unsorted or a sorted T cell fraction (not recorded which). The receptors here all came from a male donor with ankylosing spondylitis or in good health (not recorded which).

This clonotype turned up a few times. CDR3 nucleotides: TGCGCCAGCAGCTTCGTCTCGACCTACGAGCAGTACTTC. It translates to CASSFVSTYEQYF. The chain recombines TRBV5-1 with TRBJ2-7, with D uncertain. Germline CDR1 SGHRS, CDR2 YFSETQ. Trimming cost V 2 bases and J 2 bases, with 8 bases left between them. This CDR3 has 13 amino acids.

The chain is built from TRBV7-3 and TRBJ2-3; D not resolved. The germline CDR1 and CDR2 sequences are SGHTA and FQGTGA. Trimming took 1 base from V and 4 from J, leaving 9 bases between them. This CDR3 comprises 14 residues. The CDR3 reads CASSLRGAADTQYF. The CDR3 nucleotides read TGTGCCAGCAGCTTAAGGGGTGCGGCAGATACGCAGTATTTT.

This clonotype was picked up a small number of times. This rearrangement joins TRBV29-1 to TRBJ2-1; 11 bases agree with TRBD1. After removal of 6 bases from V and 0 bases from J, the junction contained 13 bases not matched to a gene. Germline values: CDR1 SQVTM, CDR2 ANQGSEA. The CDR3 has 18 amino acids. CDR3 DNA: TGCAGCGTGCCCTCGGACAGGGGGCCTTCTAGCTCCTACAATGAGCAGTTCTTC. This encodes CSVPSDRGPSSSYNEQFF.

A few counts support this clonotype. The J gene is TRBJ2-1, the V gene TRBV28, with 10 bases matching TRBD2. The CDR3 runs 16 residues. CDR1 and CDR2 (germline): MDHEN, SYDVKM. The V gene end was trimmed by 1 base and the J gene end by 10 bases; junction bases not matched to a gene: 10. The CDR3 nucleotides read TGTGCCAGCAGTTTATTGGCTAGCGGGGGCCCAAGAGAGCAGTTCTTC. This translates into CASSLLASGGPREQFF.

This clonotype appeared a few times. The chain carries TRBV2 and TRBJ1-1, with D possibly being TRBD1 (6 bases). Trimming left V 4 bases short and J 1 base short, with 13 bases between. CDR3 size: 15 residues. Germline V lookup: CDR1 SNHLY, CDR2 FYNNEI. The CDR3 region has the DNA TGTGCCAGCAGTGTGGGACAAACGGGGAACACTGAAGCTTTCTTT. This codes for CASSVGQTGNTEAFF.

Comments on this clonotype: A junction end diverges from the germline sequence, so it may reflect a read error. This chain uses TRBV12-3 or TRBV12-4 with TRBJ1-3; possibly TRBD1 for D (5 bases). The CDR3 is 14 residues long. The CDR3 loop is CASSLPGLGDTIYF. CDR3 nucleotides: TGTGCCAGCAGTCTTCCGGGACTTGGAGACACCATATATTTT.

V is TRBV20-1 and J is TRBJ2-1, with D perhaps matching TRBD2 (6 bases). The CDR3 is 13 amino acids. Per germline, CDR1 DFQATT and CDR2 SNEGSKA (reference sequence). Trimming removed 3 bases at V and 7 bases at J, with 13 bases between. CDR3 sequence: CSASGRVENEQFF. The CDR3, as DNA: TGCAGTGCTAGCGGGAGAGTCGAGAATGAGCAGTTCTTC.

This clonotype showed up just a few times. The chain employs TRBV20-1 and TRBJ2-1; 9 bases line up with TRBD1. Germline CDR1 DFQATT, CDR2 SNEGSKA (reference sequence). The trim removed 5 bases at V and 6 bases at J, leaving 5 bases unmatched. The CDR3 covers 13 residues. CDR3 loop: CSAQPGQGNEQFF. The DNA of the CDR3 is TGCAGTGCTCAGCCGGGACAGGGCAATGAGCAGTTCTTC.

This clonotype was observed a handful of times. V and J are TRBV27 and TRBJ2-7, with a weak D call TRBD2 (6 bases). Per germline, CDR1 MNHEY and CDR2 SMNVEV (reference sequence). V was clipped by 2 bases and J by 4 bases, with 12 bases between them. This CDR3 has 14 amino acids. CDR3 loop: CASSLDGRRYEQYF. DNA of the CDR3: TGTGCCAGCAGTTTAGACGGGAGACGGTACGAGCAGTACTTC.

The rearrangement links TRBV7-2 to TRBJ2-3; D gene uncertain. The V end was cut by 0 bases, the J end by 5 bases, with 6 bases between. Germline V gene sequence: CDR1 SGHTA, CDR2 FQGNSA. This CDR3 is built from 13 residues. In nucleotides, the CDR3 is TGTGCCAGCAGCTTAGCCTACCAAGATACGCAGTATTTT. Translated, it gives CASSLAYQDTQYF.

V and J are TRBV29-1 and TRBJ2-1; TRBD2 aligns across 12 bases. The CDR3 consists of 14 residues. Germline CDR1 reads SQVTM; CDR2 reads ANQGSEA. Trimming cost V 6 bases and J 8 bases; bases outside gene matches: 8. CDR3 bases: TGCAGCGTCTCCCCTAGCGGGGGGGCCTATGAGCAGTTCTTC. Amino acid sequence: CSVSPSGGAYEQFF.

This clonotype occurred many times. V gene TRBV12-3 or TRBV12-4 combines with J gene TRBJ1-2, with D perhaps TRBD1 (6 bases). CDR3 length equals 13 residues. The ends were cut back, 4 bases at V and 4 bases at J, with 10 bases in the middle. The CDR3 region has the DNA TGTGCCAGCAGTTCCACAGGGTCCTATGGCTACACCTTC. It encodes CASSSTGSYGYTF.

This clonotype occurred a few times. The J gene is TRBJ2-1, the V gene TRBV20-1; TRBD2 agrees at 8 bases. Trimming cost V 3 bases and J 4 bases; bases outside gene matches: 8. The CDR3 has 15 amino acids. From germline, CDR1 is DFQATT and CDR2 SNEGSKA (reference sequence). This CDR3 reads CSARTGRGAYNEQFF. The CDR3 nucleotides are TGCAGTGCTAGGACCGGGAGGGGAGCTTACAATGAGCAGTTCTTC.

This clonotype was observed a handful of times. This chain links TRBV20-1 with TRBJ2-1; D gene unclear. The CDR3 runs to 13 residues. The germline V gene encodes CDR1 DFQATT and CDR2 SNEGSKA (reference sequence). V was trimmed by 0 bases and J by 6 bases, leaving 9 bases between them. CDR3 sequence: CSARDLPFNEQFF. DNA of the CDR3: TGCAGTGCTAGAGATCTTCCTTTCAATGAGCAGTTCTTC.

This clonotype has more than one count but fewer than ten. The gene calls are TRBV7-9 and TRBJ1-5; D unclear. The germline V gene has CDR1 SEHNR and CDR2 FQNEAQ (reference sequence). V was cut by 5 bases and J by 0 bases, with 11 bases left in between. The CDR3 extends over 15 amino acids. The CDR3 protein is CASSPGLLSNQPQHF. The CDR3 nucleotides read TGTGCCAGCAGCCCCGGACTCCTTAGCAATCAGCCCCAGCATTTT.